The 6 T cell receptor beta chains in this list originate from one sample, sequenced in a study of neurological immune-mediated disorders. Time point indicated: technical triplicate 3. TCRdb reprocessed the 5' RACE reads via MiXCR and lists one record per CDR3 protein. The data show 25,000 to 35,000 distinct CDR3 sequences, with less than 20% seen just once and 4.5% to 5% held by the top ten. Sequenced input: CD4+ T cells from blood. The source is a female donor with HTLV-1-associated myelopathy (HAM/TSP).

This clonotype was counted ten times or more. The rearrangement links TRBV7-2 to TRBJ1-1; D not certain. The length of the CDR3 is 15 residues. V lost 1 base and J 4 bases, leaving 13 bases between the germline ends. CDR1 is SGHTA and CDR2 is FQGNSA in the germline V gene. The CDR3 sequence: CASSLGGPGSTEAFF. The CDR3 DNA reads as TGTGCCAGCAGCTTAGGAGGACCCGGTAGCACTGAAGCTTTCTTT.

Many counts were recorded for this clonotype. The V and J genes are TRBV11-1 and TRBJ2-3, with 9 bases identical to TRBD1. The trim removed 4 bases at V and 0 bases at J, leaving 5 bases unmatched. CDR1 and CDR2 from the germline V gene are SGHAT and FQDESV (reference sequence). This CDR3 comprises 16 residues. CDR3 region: CASSSGQGTSTDTQYF. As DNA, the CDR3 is TGTGCCAGCAGCTCTGGACAGGGGACTAGCACAGATACGCAGTATTTT.

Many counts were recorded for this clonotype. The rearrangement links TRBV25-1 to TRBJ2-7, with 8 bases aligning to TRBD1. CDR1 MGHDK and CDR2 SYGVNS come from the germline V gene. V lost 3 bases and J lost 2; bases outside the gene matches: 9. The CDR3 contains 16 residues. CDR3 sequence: CASSDPSGQGTYEQYF. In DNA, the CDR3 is TGTGCCAGCAGTGACCCCTCTGGACAGGGAACCTACGAGCAGTACTTC.

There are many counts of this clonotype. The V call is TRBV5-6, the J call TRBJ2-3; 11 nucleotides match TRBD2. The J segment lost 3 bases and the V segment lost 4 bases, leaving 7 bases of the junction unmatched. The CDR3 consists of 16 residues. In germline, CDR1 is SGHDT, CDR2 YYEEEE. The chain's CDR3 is CASSLDIAGGTDTQYF. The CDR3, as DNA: TGTGCCAGCAGCCTGGATATAGCGGGGGGGACAGATACGCAGTATTTT.

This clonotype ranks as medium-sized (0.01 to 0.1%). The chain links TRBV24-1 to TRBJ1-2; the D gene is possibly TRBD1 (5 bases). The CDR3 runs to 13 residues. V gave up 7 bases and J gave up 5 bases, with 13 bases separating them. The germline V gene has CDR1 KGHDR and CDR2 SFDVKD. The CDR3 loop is CATSPGGTYGYTF. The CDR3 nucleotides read TGTGCCACCAGCCCTGGGGGGACTTATGGCTACACCTTC.

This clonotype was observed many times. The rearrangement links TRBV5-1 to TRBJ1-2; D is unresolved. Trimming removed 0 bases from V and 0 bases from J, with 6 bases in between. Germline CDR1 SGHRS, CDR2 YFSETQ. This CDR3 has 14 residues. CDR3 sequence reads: CASSLDPANYGYTF. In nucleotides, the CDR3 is TGCGCCAGCAGCTTGGATCCCGCTAACTATGGCTACACCTTC.